The 9 T cell receptor beta chains below all came from one sample that was sequenced in a study of T cells in Graves' hyperthyroidism and ophthalmopathy. Amplified TCR beta CDR3 regions derived from RNA transcripts. The TCR CDR3 was amplified in a first-round RT-PCR using the HTBI primer set. TCRdb analysed the multiplex PCR reads with MiXCR anew, one entry per CDR3 protein. Found here are under 800,000 distinct CDR3 sequences, less than 15% of them singletons; the top ten hold around 9.6%. What was sequenced was blood. Source of these receptors: a woman aged 18 to 35 with Graves' hyperthyroidism.

This clonotype was observed many times. The chain has TRBV11-2 and TRBJ2-3, with D unclear. Germline V CDR1 and CDR2: SGHAT, FQNNGV. The CDR3 is 13 amino acids. Trimming cost V 0 bases and J 6 bases, with 7 bases left between them. The CDR3 nucleotides read TGTGCCAGCAGCTTAGAATTGGCTGATACGCAGTATTTT. It translates to CASSLELADTQYF.

V and J are TRBV12-3 or TRBV12-4 and TRBJ1-2, with D possibly being TRBD1 (5 bases). CDR3 length: 14 residues. Trimming took off 6 bases at V and 3 bases at J, with 14 bases between the two ends. CDR3 loop: CASRPGTAHYGYTF. CDR3 nucleotide sequence: TGTGCCAGCAGGCCCGGGACGGCTCACTATGGCTACACCTTC.

V gene TRBV19 combines with J gene TRBJ2-3, with 7 bases matching TRBD2. Germline V CDR1 and CDR2: LNHDA, SQIVND (reference sequence). Germline trimming cut 3 bases from V and 0 bases from J; bases unmatched to any gene: 3. The CDR3 is made up of 15 amino acids. CDR3 sequence (DNA): TGTGCCAGTAGTATCATAGCGGGTAGCACAGATACGCAGTATTTT. Its protein is CASSIIAGSTDTQYF.

This clonotype was seen ten or more times. J is TRBJ1-1 and V is TRBV27, with D uncertain. V lost 3 bases, J lost 2 bases, and 13 bases lay in between. The CDR3 is 15 residues long. Looked up from germline, CDR1 is MNHEY and CDR2 is SMNVEV (reference sequence). The CDR3 sequence is CASSLAAWLNTEAFF. CDR3 DNA sequence: TGTGCCAGCAGTTTGGCGGCTTGGCTCAACACTGAAGCTTTCTTT.

To note about this clonotype: A read error is possible here, since a much larger clone lies one base away. This chain joins TRBV12-3 or TRBV12-4 and TRBJ2-1; 11 positions match TRBD2. The J call may be faulty, since TRBJ2-7 better matches the DNA end. CDR3 length: 16 amino acids. The CDR3 reads CASGILAGGGYNEQYF. CDR3 in DNA: TGTGCCAGCGGAATCTTAGCGGGAGGGGGGTACAATGAGCAGTACTTC.

This CDR3 reads CASTRTGGYTF. The DNA of the CDR3 is TGTGCCAGCACCAGGACAGGGGGGTACACCTTC. J is TRBJ1-2 and V is TRBV12-3 or TRBV12-4, with TRBD1 matching 10 bases. Unmatched junction bases numbered 4, after V lost 7 bases and J lost 11 bases. The CDR3 covers 11 residues.

This clonotype has more than one count but fewer than ten. The chain combines TRBV6-2 or TRBV6-3 with TRBJ2-1; D is tentatively TRBD1 or TRBD2 (5 bases each). Between the trimmed V and J ends, which lost 5 bases and 4 bases, there was a span of 15 bases. Germline CDR1 is MNHEY and CDR2 is SVGEGT. The length of the CDR3 is 15 residues. CDR3 loop: CASSEGRARYNEQFF. The CDR3 DNA is TGTGCCAGCAGTGAGGGGAGAGCTCGATACAATGAGCAGTTCTTC.

This clonotype was detected ten times or more. The chain uses TRBV20-1 and TRBJ1-5, with a tentative D call TRBD1 (6 bases). CDR1 and CDR2 (germline): DFQATT, SNEGSKA (reference sequence). The ends were cut back, 0 bases at V and 5 bases at J, with 23 bases in the middle. The CDR3 has 18 residues. CDR3 sequence reads: CSARDSTTGWRTYQPQHF. The CDR3 DNA reads as TGCAGTGCTAGAGATTCGACGACAGGTTGGAGAACCTATCAGCCCCAGCATTTT.

This clonotype was detected a few times. The genes are TRBV7-9 and TRBJ2-5; no firm D call. V was pared by 5 bases and J by 0 bases, with 13 bases between. CDR1 is SEHNR and CDR2 is FQNEAQ in the germline V gene (reference sequence). The CDR3 contains 15 residues. As DNA, the CDR3 is TGTGCCAGCAGCCCCATCCTCGAAAACCAAGAGACCCAGTACTTC. Residues: CASSPILENQETQYF.